Listed below are T cell receptor beta chains from one sample, sequenced in a study of blood T cell repertoires in COVID-19. Profiled with immunoSEQ multiplex PCR; TCRdb holds only in-frame clones, not every one. The table lists roughly 70,000 clones, around 91% of them singletons. The sample was peripheral blood. These receptors came from a human donor in a cohort sampled during active COVID-19. The conserved cysteine and the conserved F or W are not part of the CDR3 here.

v_call	j_call	cdr3_aa
TRBV7-2	TRBJ1-4	ASSPGLGGDEKLF
TRBV24-1	TRBJ1-5	ATSDGGRNQPQH
TRBV9	TRBJ2-2	ASSPTRLAGGSGELF
TRBV11-2	TRBJ2-5	ASSTRLGRQGTETQY
TRBV29-1	TRBJ1-2	SVEAGGQGEERANYGYT
TRBV9	TRBJ2-7	ASSATSGGEYEQY
TRBV11-2	TRBJ2-6	ASSSIKSDRNSGANVLT
TRBV7-8	TRBJ1-1	ASSLTGNTEAF
TRBV6-2/TRBV6-3	TRBJ1-5	ASSLRGQGSNQPQH
TRBV15	TRBJ1-1	ATSSPGVNTEAF
TRBV29-1	TRBJ2-5	SVDADRTAETQY
TRBV9	TRBJ2-7	ASSVDSSYEQY